The text below deals with one T cell receptor (beta chain). Its antigen is still unknown. Germline-derived CDR1 and CDR2 are ENHRY and SYGVKD. Trimming took 3 bases from V and 1 from J, leaving 8 bases between them. The CDR3 runs to 14 residues. TCR beta rearrangements were amplified from peripheral blood genomic DNA. This sample was included in a study of T cell repertoires in aging, cancer and after chemotherapy. As for the study in general: Glioblastoma patients receiving temozolomide-based therapy gave paired samples before and after chemotherapy. The whole study produced a dataset of roughly 8.6 million TCR reads. Study results and limitations: No conclusions about immunological memory after chemotherapy can be drawn from the repertoire data.

TRB rearrangements spanning V, D and J were amplified using mixed TRB-A/B primers. TCRdb itself ran the multiplex PCR reads through MiXCR, one entry per CDR3 protein. The top ten hold 55% to 70% of the sample, which has roughly 3,100 distinct CDR3 sequences, about a fifth seen once. This chain joins TRBV10-3 and TRBJ2-3; D may be TRBD1 (5 bases). The source of this sequence is a human donor with a solid tumor. The sequenced sample consisted of blood. As DNA, the CDR3 is TGTGCCATCAGTGATCCCAGGGGCACAGATACGCAGTATTTT. It specifies CAISDPRGTDTQYF.